This TCR beta chain is drawn from a study of T cell responses to AZD1222 COVID-19 vaccine. Points from the study as a whole: Spike regions recognized by vaccine-associated CD4 TCRs spanned the protein, led by 160-218 and 743-854. The reported proportion of spike-specific TCRs targeting unmutated variant regions was nearly half. Donor demographics were predominantly white British with a female majority; clonal diversity may be underestimated. Recipients of AZD1222 seropositive at baseline numbered only five or six.

TCRdb's copy holds only in-frame clones and misses some; the assay was immunoSEQ multiplex PCR. The data show approximately 180,000 clones, with roughly nine tenths seen just once and 3.6% held by the top ten. The germline gives CDR1 LNHDA, CDR2 SQIVND (reference sequence). V shed 6 bases, J shed 4 bases, and the junction held 15 bases outside the gene matches. There are 17 residues in the CDR3. Points on this clone: Its antigen is not identified.

The source of this sequence is an adult who received the MenACWY meningococcal vaccine as a control. Source: peripheral blood, taken 28 days after the second dose of the MenACWY control vaccine. The V call is TRBV19, the J call TRBJ1-2, with 9 bases lining up with TRBD1. The CDR3 sequence: CASRPYDSGQGRYGYTF. In DNA, the CDR3 is TGTGCCAGTAGACCATACGACTCGGGACAGGGACGCTATGGCTACACCTTC.